Listed below are T cell receptor beta chains from one sample, sequenced in a study of blood T cell repertoires in COVID-19. Here immunoSEQ multiplex PCR was the method, and the copy in TCRdb shows in-frame clones only, minus some. The sample consists of under 150,000 clones, around three quarters of them appearing once. Material: peripheral blood. The receptors here all came from an elderly woman with acute or convalescent COVID-19. Both conserved end residues are part of each CDR3. A D gene is named only where the DNA matches it firmly. Clone sizes are given selectively: once, few, many, or a class where the clone is expanded.

cdr3_length,clone_size,v_call,j_call,d_call,cdr3_aa,cdr3_nt
14,NA,TRBV5-6,TRBJ1-5,TRBD1,CASSLRGGGQPQHF,TGTGCCAGCAGCCTCAGAGGGGGCGGTCAGCCCCAGCATTTT
13,NA,TRBV4-3,TRBJ1-2,NA,CASSRNGLGGYTF,TGCGCCAGCAGCCGAAACGGACTGGGAGGCTACACCTTC
12,NA,TRBV19,TRBJ1-2,NA,CASSNRDRGYTF,TGTGCCAGTAGTAACAGGGATAGAGGCTACACCTTC
12,NA,TRBV7-8,TRBJ1-1,NA,CASSFREGQAFF,TGTGCCAGCAGCTTCAGGGAAGGGCAAGCTTTCTTT
17,medium-sized,TRBV5-6,TRBJ1-6,NA,CASSSTTESSYNSPLHF,TGTGCCAGCAGCTCGACAACAGAAAGCTCCTATAATTCACCCCTCCACTTT
14,NA,TRBV19,TRBJ1-6,TRBD1,CASSAPGQNSPLHF,TGTGCCAGTAGTGCGCCGGGACAGAATTCACCCCTCCACTTT
16,NA,TRBV5-1,TRBJ2-1,TRBD1,CASSFLPGGSYNEQFF,TGCGCCAGCAGCTTCCTCCCAGGGGGCTCCTACAATGAGCAGTTCTTC
16,NA,TRBV7-2,TRBJ2-3,TRBD2,CASRTGTRAVADTQYF,TGTGCCAGCAGAACTGGGACTAGAGCTGTGGCAGATACGCAGTATTTT
15,NA,TRBV4-1,TRBJ1-5,NA,CASSQGLSYNQPQHF,TGCGCCAGCAGCCAAGGTTTGAGTTACAATCAGCCCCAGCATTTT
15,NA,TRBV7-8,TRBJ1-2,TRBD1,CASSLYSLGTGAYTF,TGTGCCAGCAGCTTATATTCTCTCGGGACAGGGGCTTACACCTTC
13,NA,TRBV5-1,TRBJ1-6,TRBD1,CASSNGQGGTLHF,TGCGCCAGCAGCAACGGACAGGGAGGGACCCTCCACTTT
13,NA,TRBV12-3/TRBV12-4,TRBJ2-1,NA,CASSPTRGNEQFF,TGTGCCAGCAGTCCCACCCGCGGGAATGAGCAGTTCTTC
15,NA,TRBV30,TRBJ1-1,NA,CAKRKIAGAGTEAFF,TGTGCCAAGCGCAAGATTGCAGGGGCCGGGACTGAAGCTTTCTTT
11,NA,TRBV24-1,TRBJ2-1,NA,CATSEGAEQFF,TGTGCCACCAGTGAAGGGGCTGAGCAGTTCTTC
14,NA,TRBV10-2,TRBJ2-7,TRBD1,CASRNTGQSGEQYF,TGCGCCAGCAGGAATACGGGACAGTCGGGAGAGCAGTACTTC
17,NA,TRBV5-5,TRBJ1-6,TRBD1,CASSPGTGSSYNSPLHF,TGTGCCAGCAGCCCTGGGACAGGAAGCTCCTATAATTCACCCCTCCACTTT
14,NA,TRBV7-2,TRBJ2-5,TRBD1,CASSQQGGPETQYF,TGTGCCAGCAGCCAACAGGGGGGTCCGGAGACCCAGTACTTC
14,NA,TRBV20-1,TRBJ2-1,NA,CSAGAGSSYNEQFF,TGCAGTGCTGGTGCGGGGAGCTCCTACAATGAGCAGTTCTTC